This T cell receptor (beta chain) was obtained from a study of T-cell reconstitution after alpha-beta-depleted transplantation in children. Ten or more counts support this clonotype. Per germline, CDR1 SGHAT and CDR2 FQNNGV. CDR3 length: 15 residues. Trimming took off 5 bases at V and 7 bases at J, with 17 bases between the two ends. The authors prepared the TCRbeta library with unique molecular identifiers. One entry per CDR3 protein results from TCRdb running MiXCR on the PCR reads. The table shows fewer than 130,000 distinct CDR3 sequences, with about a tenth occurring only once. This receptor was identified in a human donor who donated a stem cell graft to a child with acute lymphoblastic leukemia. This specimen was PBMCs from the stem cell graft donor, taken from the stem cell graft. V usage is TRBV11-2 and J usage is TRBJ1-4, with D possibly being TRBD1 (6 bases). The chain's CDR3 is CASSLGGGSGEKLFF. In DNA form, the CDR3 reads TGTGCCAGCAGCCTCGGGGGCGGGAGCGGTGAAAAACTGTTTTTT.